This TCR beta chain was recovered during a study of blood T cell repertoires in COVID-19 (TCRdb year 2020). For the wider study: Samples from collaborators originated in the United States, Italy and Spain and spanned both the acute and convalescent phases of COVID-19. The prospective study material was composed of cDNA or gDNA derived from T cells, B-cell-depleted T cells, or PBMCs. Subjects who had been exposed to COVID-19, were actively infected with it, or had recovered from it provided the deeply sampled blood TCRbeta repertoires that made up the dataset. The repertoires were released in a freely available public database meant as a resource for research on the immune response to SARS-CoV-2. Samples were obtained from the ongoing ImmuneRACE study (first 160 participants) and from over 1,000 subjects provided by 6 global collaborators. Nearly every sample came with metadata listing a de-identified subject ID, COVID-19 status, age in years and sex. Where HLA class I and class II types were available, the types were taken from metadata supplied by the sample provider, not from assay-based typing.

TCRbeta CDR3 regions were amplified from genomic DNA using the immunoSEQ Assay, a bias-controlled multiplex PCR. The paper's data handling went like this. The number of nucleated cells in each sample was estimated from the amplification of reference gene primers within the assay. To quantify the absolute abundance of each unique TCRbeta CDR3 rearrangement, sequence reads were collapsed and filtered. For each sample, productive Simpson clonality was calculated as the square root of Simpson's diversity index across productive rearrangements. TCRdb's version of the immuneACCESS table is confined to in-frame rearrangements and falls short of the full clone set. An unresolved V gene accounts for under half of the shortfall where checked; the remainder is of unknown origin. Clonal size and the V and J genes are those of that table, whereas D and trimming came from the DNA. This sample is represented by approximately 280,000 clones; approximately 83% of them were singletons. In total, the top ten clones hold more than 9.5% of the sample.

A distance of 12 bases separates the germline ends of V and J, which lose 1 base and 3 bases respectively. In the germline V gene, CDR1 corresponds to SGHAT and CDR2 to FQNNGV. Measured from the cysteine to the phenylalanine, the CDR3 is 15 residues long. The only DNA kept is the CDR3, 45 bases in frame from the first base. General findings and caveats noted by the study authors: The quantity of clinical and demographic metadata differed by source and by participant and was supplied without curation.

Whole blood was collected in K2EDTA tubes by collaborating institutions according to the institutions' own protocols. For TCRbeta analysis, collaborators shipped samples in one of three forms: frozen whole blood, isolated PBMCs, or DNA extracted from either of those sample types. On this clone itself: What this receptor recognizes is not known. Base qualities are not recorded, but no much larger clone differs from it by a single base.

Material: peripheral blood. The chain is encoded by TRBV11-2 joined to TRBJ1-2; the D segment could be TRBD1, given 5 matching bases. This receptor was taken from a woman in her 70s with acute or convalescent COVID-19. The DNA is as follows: TGTGCCAGCAGCTTAGTGGGGGAGGAGCACTATGGCTACACCTTC. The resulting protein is CASSLVGEEHYGYTF.